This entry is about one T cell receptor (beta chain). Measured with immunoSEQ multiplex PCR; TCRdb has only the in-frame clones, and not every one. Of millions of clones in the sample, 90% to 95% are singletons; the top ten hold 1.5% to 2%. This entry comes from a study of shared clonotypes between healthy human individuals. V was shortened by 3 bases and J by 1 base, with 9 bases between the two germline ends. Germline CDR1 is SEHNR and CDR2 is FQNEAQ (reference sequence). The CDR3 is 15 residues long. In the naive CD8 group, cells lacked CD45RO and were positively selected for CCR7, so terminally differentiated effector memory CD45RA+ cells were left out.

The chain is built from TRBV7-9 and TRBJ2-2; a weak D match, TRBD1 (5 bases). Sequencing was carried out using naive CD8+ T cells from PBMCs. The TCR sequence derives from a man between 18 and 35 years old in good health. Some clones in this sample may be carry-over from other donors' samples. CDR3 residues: CASSLWQGNTGELFF. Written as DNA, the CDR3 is TGTGCCAGCAGCTTGTGGCAGGGGAACACCGGGGAGCTGTTTTTT.